This T cell receptor (beta chain) was sequenced in a study of T cells in Graves' hyperthyroidism and ophthalmopathy. Researchers took RNA transcripts and amplified the TCR beta CDR3 regions from them. A first-round RT-PCR of the TCR CDR3 used the HTBI primer set. TCRdb re-analysed the multiplex PCR reads in MiXCR, keeping a single row per CDR3 protein. The sample includes fewer than 900,000 distinct CDR3 sequences, about 17% of them seen just once. The CDR3 sequence is 15 residues long. Trimming removed 0 bases at V and 8 bases at J, with 16 bases between. Germline CDR1 LGHDT, CDR2 YNNKEL (reference sequence). Regarding the study as a whole: Blood samples included most of the expanded thyroid clonotypes exceeding 0.001. Ophthalmopathy stood apart from stable hyperthyroidism in a 13 V-J model.

Diagnoses used clinical symptoms, serum thyroxine and TRAb, thyroid ultrasound and orbital computed tomography. Fresh peripheral blood, about 10 ml of it, supplied the PBMCs. This clonotype came up many times. Its matching antigen is unknown. The chain has TRBV3-1 and TRBJ1-2, with a tentative D call TRBD1 (5 bases). This TCR was recovered from a woman aged 45-59 years with Graves' hyperthyroidism that later progressed to Graves' ophthalmopathy. Material: blood. This CDR3 is CASSQDRGQIGGYTF. CDR3 nucleotide sequence: TGTGCCAGCAGCCAAGATCGAGGACAAATCGGAGGCTACACCTTC.